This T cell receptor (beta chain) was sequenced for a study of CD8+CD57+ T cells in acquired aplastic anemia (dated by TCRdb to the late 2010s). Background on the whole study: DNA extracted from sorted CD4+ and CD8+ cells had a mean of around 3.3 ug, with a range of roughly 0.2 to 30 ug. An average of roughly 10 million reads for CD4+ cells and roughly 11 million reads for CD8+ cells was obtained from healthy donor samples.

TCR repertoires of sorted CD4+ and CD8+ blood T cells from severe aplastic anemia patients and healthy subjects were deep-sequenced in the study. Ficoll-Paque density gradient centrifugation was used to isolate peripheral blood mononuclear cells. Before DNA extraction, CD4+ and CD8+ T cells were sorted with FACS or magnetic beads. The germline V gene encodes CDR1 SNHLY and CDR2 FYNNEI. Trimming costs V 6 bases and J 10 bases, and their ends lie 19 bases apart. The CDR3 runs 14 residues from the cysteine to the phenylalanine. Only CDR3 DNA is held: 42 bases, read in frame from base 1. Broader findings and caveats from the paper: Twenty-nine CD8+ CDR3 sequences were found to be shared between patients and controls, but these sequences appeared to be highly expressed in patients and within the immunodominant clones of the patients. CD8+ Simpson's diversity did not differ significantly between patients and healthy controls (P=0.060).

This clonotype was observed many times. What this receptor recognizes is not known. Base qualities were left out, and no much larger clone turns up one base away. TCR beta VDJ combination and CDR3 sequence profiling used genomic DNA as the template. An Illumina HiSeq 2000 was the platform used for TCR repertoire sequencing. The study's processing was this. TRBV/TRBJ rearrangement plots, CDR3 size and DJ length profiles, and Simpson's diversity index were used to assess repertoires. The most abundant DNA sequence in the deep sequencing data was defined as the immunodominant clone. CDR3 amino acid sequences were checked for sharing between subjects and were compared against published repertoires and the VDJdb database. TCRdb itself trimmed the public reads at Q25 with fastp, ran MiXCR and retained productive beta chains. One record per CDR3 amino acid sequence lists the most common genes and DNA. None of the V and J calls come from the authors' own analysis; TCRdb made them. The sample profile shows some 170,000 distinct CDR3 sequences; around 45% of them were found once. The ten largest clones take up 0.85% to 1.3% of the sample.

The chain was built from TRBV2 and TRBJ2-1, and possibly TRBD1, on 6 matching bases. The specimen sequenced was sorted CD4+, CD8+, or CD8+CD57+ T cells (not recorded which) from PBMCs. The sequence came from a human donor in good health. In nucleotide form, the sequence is TGTGCCAGCAGCCCAGACAGGTCCAGCCTGGAGCAGTTCTTC. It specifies CASSPDRSSLEQFF.